Listed here are 24 T cell receptor beta chains from one sample, sequenced in a study of blood T cells in healthy people across ages. Next came a second PCR, run for about 6 to 12 cycles, which used a sample-barcoded 5' primer along with a J-beta primer mix. TCRdb analysed the 5' RACE reads with MiXCR anew, one entry per CDR3 protein. The sample lists more than 700,000 distinct CDR3 sequences; 46% were seen once. The sample consisted of blood. The receptor set was obtained from a man at least 80 years old in good health.

V is TRBV2 and J is TRBJ2-6; D may be TRBD1 (5 bases). The CDR3 runs to 16 residues. In germline, CDR1 is SNHLY, CDR2 FYNNEI. Trimming left V 2 bases short and J 4 bases short, with 12 bases between. The CDR3 sequence: CASSERSGWGANVLTF. Written as DNA, the CDR3 is TGTGCCAGCAGTGAACGGTCAGGGTGGGGGGCCAACGTCCTGACTTTC.

This rearrangement joins TRBV12-3 or TRBV12-4 to TRBJ1-5; a weak D match, TRBD1 (5 bases). V was clipped by 6 bases and J by 11 bases, with 17 bases between them. The CDR3 contains 13 residues. The CDR3 spells CASSEGRTWAQHF. Here the CDR3 DNA reads TGTGCCAGCAGCGAGGGACGCACCTGGGCCCAGCATTTT.

The V call is TRBV7-3, the J call TRBJ2-1, with 8 bases fitting TRBD2. The CDR3 is made up of 17 amino acids. Germline CDR1 SGHTA, CDR2 FQGTGA. V lost 0 bases and J lost 6; bases outside the gene matches: 10. The CDR3, as DNA: TGTGCCAGCAGCTTAACGTTACCGGGAGGGTTCCCCAATGAGCAGTTCTTC. As protein: CASSLTLPGGFPNEQFF.

The V call is TRBV5-5, the J call TRBJ2-5; D remains ambiguous. CDR1 is SGHKS and CDR2 is YYEKEE in the germline V gene (reference sequence). This CDR3 is built from 14 residues. Trimming removed 3 bases from V and 4 bases from J, with 13 bases in between. In DNA, the CDR3 is TGTGCCAGCAGCTCCACCTGGACCTCAGAGACCCAGTACTTC. Encoded protein: CASSSTWTSETQYF.

This clonotype was observed a few times. The chain has TRBV28 and TRBJ2-1; 9 positions match TRBD2. Trimming cost V 4 bases and J 6 bases; bases outside gene matches: 10. This CDR3 is 16 amino acids long. Per the germline V gene, CDR1 is MDHEN and CDR2 is SYDVKM. The CDR3 DNA is TGTGCCAGCAGTTCCTTAAGGGCGGGAGGGGGCAATGAGCAGTTCTTC. Residues: CASSSLRAGGGNEQFF. Drawing the rest from reference TRBV28 and TRBJ2-1, the complete variable domain is DVKVTQSSRYLVKRTGEKVFLECVQDMDHENMFWYRQDPGLGLRLIYFSYDVKMKEKGDIPEGYSVSREKKERFSLILESASTNQTSMYLCASSSLRAGGGNEQFFGPGTRLTVL.

The CDR3 DNA follows: TGTGCCAGCAGCGGAGCGGGGGCCGGGGAGACCCAGTACTTC. This translates into CASSGAGAGETQYF. The chain has TRBV3-1 and TRBJ2-7; 8 nucleotides align to TRBD2. The last part of the DNA fits TRBJ2-5 better; the J call may be wrong. In germline, CDR1 is LGHDT, CDR2 YNNKEL (reference sequence). The CDR3 is 14 amino acids.

The chain couples TRBV7-2 to TRBJ2-5, with TRBD1 matching over 8 bases. CDR1 SGHTA and CDR2 FQGNSA come from the germline V gene. The CDR3 consists of 15 residues. Trimming took 4 bases from V and 11 from J; bases not matched to a gene: 15. The CDR3 here is CASSSTTGDRNEQYF. The CDR3 region has the DNA TGTGCCAGCAGCTCGACGACAGGGGACAGGAATGAGCAGTACTTC.

This clonotype was observed a few times. The V gene is TRBV29-1, the J gene TRBJ2-7, with D possibly called TRBD1 or TRBD2 (5 bases each). CDR3 size: 15 residues. Germline assignment: CDR1 SQVTM and CDR2 ANQGSEA. Trimming removed 4 bases at V and 0 bases at J, with 16 bases between. DNA for the CDR3: TGCAGCGTTGCATTAGGGACCAGTAGCTCCTACGAGCAGTACTTC. Translation gives CSVALGTSSSYEQYF.

This clonotype has only a few counts. The V call is TRBV29-1, the J call TRBJ1-4, with D maybe TRBD1 (6 bases). There are 14 residues in the CDR3. CDR1 SQVTM and CDR2 ANQGSEA come from the germline V gene. V lost 3 bases and J 7 bases, leaving 15 bases between the germline ends. The CDR3 sequence is CSVDSDRRGEKLFF. CDR3 nucleotides: TGCAGCGTTGATAGCGACCGCAGGGGTGAAAAACTGTTTTTT.

The rearrangement links TRBV20-1 to TRBJ2-7; 8 bases match TRBD2. With V trimmed by 3 bases and J by 5 bases, 9 bases remained unmatched. The CDR3 loop spans 14 amino acids. Germline lookup yields CDR1 DFQATT and CDR2 SNEGSKA (reference sequence). CDR3 sequence (DNA): TGCAGTGCTAGTTCCGCGGGAGGAAGCAACGAGCAGTACTTC. Translating it yields CSASSAGGSNEQYF.

This clonotype turned up a few times. The chain combines TRBV10-2 with TRBJ2-1; 15 bases are a match to TRBD2. The length of the CDR3 is 17 residues. V was pared by 0 bases and J by 6 bases, with 3 bases of the junction left unmatched. Germline V gene data show CDR1 as WSHSY and CDR2 as SAAADI. The CDR3 spells CASSESRTSGRANEQFF. For the CDR3, the DNA is TGCGCCAGCAGTGAGTCCAGGACTAGCGGGAGGGCCAATGAGCAGTTCTTC.

The rearrangement joins TRBV20-1 to TRBJ2-1; D may be TRBD1 or TRBD2 (5 bases each). TRBJ2-7 matches the DNA end more closely, so the J call is doubtful. From germline, CDR1 is DFQATT and CDR2 SNEGSKA (reference sequence). The CDR3 spans 15 residues. CDR3 DNA sequence: TGCAGTGCTGCTGAGCCGAGGGGCTCCTACAATGAGCAGTACTTC. Translation gives CSAAEPRGSYNEQYF.

This rearrangement joins TRBV28 to TRBJ2-3, with 7 bases aligning to TRBD1. CDR3 length: 16 residues. CDR1 and CDR2 from the germline V gene are MDHEN and SYDVKM. Trimming at V came to 5 bases and at J to 0 bases, leaving 8 bases not matched to a gene. CDR3 in DNA: TGTGCCAGCAGTCCACTTAACAGGGGAAGCACAGATACGCAGTATTTT. Protein sequence: CASSPLNRGSTDTQYF.

This clonotype was counted between two and nine times. J is TRBJ1-1 and V is TRBV2; the D gene is possibly TRBD1 (5 bases). CDR1 and CDR2 from the germline V gene are SNHLY and FYNNEI. The CDR3 length is 14 residues. V was clipped by 4 bases and J by 4 bases, with 13 bases between them. CDR3 region: CASSAGRVGTEAFF. The DNA of the CDR3 is TGTGCCAGCAGTGCTGGCAGGGTTGGCACTGAAGCTTTCTTT.

Turning to this clonotype: A read error is possible here, since a much larger clone lies one base away. The chain couples TRBV20-1 to TRBJ2-5; 7 bases are shared with TRBD2. CDR3 length: 16 residues. J gave up 1 base and V 0 bases, and 8 bases lay outside the gene matches. Germline CDR1 is DFQATT and CDR2 is SNEGSKA (reference sequence). CDR3 in amino acids: CSARDAGLTAQETQYF. As DNA, the CDR3 is TGCAGTGCTAGAGACGCGGGACTAACAGCCCAAGAGACCCAGTACTTC.

The chain recombines TRBV6-6 with TRBJ2-1; D is possibly TRBD1 (6 bases). The V end lost 2 bases, the J end lost 13 bases, and 21 bases lay between the germline ends. This CDR3 is 15 amino acids long. Germline V gives CDR1 MNHNY, CDR2 SVGAGI (reference sequence). This CDR3 is CASSYVQGIGETQFF. As DNA, the CDR3 is TGTGCCAGCAGTTACGTGCAGGGGATCGGCGAGACCCAGTTCTTC.

This clonotype was detected a few times. V and J are TRBV6-2 or TRBV6-3 and TRBJ2-2; 8 bases line up with TRBD2. This CDR3 contains 15 residues. Trimming took 5 bases from V and 5 from J; bases not matched to a gene: 7. From germline, CDR1 is MNHEY and CDR2 SVGEGT. The CDR3: CASSRGGVSTGELFF. CDR3 in DNA: TGTGCCAGCAGTCGGGGGGGCGTATCGACCGGGGAGCTGTTTTTT.

The rearrangement links TRBV6-6 to TRBJ2-5, with a tentative D call TRBD2 (6 bases). Trimming left V 4 bases short and J 11 bases short, with 23 bases between. Germline V gene sequence: CDR1 MNHNY, CDR2 SVGAGI (reference sequence). The CDR3 contains 15 residues. Written as DNA, the CDR3 is TGTGCCAGCAGTTCCTTCGGGAGACTCGGCAATGAGCAGTACTTC. Residues: CASSSFGRLGNEQYF.

J is TRBJ1-1 and V is TRBV27; 8 bases line up with TRBD1. The CDR3 is 15 amino acids. The ends lost 5 bases at V and 5 bases at J; junction bases unmatched: 10. Per germline, CDR1 MNHEY and CDR2 SMNVEV (reference sequence). Here the CDR3 DNA reads TGTGCCAGCAGTGGTCGGGACAGGTTGGGAACTGAAGCTTTCTTT. It translates to CASSGRDRLGTEAFF.

The chain has TRBV6-2 or TRBV6-3 and TRBJ1-2, with 9 bases matching TRBD1. V shed 6 bases and J 8 bases; nucleotides not matched to a gene: 13. CDR3 length equals 15 residues. CDR1 and CDR2 (germline): MNHEY, SVGEGT. This chain's CDR3 is CASSTGQGYYEGYTF. In nucleotides, the CDR3 is TGTGCCAGCAGCACGGGACAGGGTTATTATGAGGGCTACACCTTC.

V is TRBV7-9 and J is TRBJ2-7; possibly TRBD2 for D (6 bases). This CDR3 has 16 residues. CDR1 is SEHNR and CDR2 is FQNEAQ in the germline V gene (reference sequence). The ends were cut back, 4 bases at V and 1 base at J, with 17 bases in the middle. The CDR3 loop is CASSSTDLGGSYEQYF. CDR3 in DNA: TGTGCCAGCAGCTCGACGGACCTCGGGGGTTCCTACGAGCAGTACTTC.

The CDR3 coding sequence is TGTGCCATCAGTGACGGACGAGCGGAATACAATGAGCAGTTCTTC. This translates into CAISDGRAEYNEQFF. The chain is built from TRBV10-3 and TRBJ2-1; a possible D gene is TRBD2 (5 bases). V lost 3 bases and J lost 4, with 13 bases in between. This CDR3 contains 15 residues. Germline V lookup: CDR1 ENHRY, CDR2 SYGVKD.

This clonotype appeared a few times. This CDR3 reads CASSLGPAYGTDTQYF. In DNA, the CDR3 is TGTGCCAGCAGTTTAGGTCCCGCCTACGGGACAGATACGCAGTATTTT. The chain links TRBV7-3 to TRBJ2-3; no reliable D call. This CDR3 has 16 amino acids. Per germline, CDR1 SGHTA and CDR2 FQGTGA. The V gene lost 6 bases and the J gene lost 3 bases, with 19 bases spanning the gap.

The chain combines TRBV9 with TRBJ1-2; D is perhaps TRBD1 (6 bases). The length of the CDR3 is 16 residues. The V gene lost 0 bases and the J gene lost 5 bases, with 17 bases spanning the gap. The germline CDR1 and CDR2 sequences are SGDLS and YYNGEE. The CDR3 loop is CASSVVETGGKYGYTF. The CDR3 bases are TGTGCCAGCAGCGTAGTAGAGACAGGCGGGAAATATGGCTACACCTTC.